The sample holds one count of the clone carrying this T cell receptor beta chain. Its target is unknown. The data were taken from a study of blood T cells in healthy people across ages. Looking at the study overall: Capture via template switching afforded approximately one barcoded beta molecule per two T cells.

A second PCR of about 6 to 12 cycles used a sample-barcoded 5' primer and a J-beta primer mix. TCRdb used MiXCR to reprocess the 5' RACE reads, holding one entry per CDR3 protein. The sample holds 1.5 million to 2 million distinct CDR3 sequences, roughly 50% seen once. CDR1 is MNHNS and CDR2 is SASEGT in the germline V gene. The CDR3 contains 14 residues. V was cut by 7 bases and J by 0 bases, with 10 bases left in between. Overall study results and limits: As age increased, TCR beta diversity per million T cells fell in a roughly linear fashion. Long-lived and aged donors differed, with more naive CD4+ cells and higher diversity in the long-lived.

The specimen was blood. The chain carries TRBV6-1 and TRBJ2-1; D is uncertain. This sequence originates from a woman in her thirties or forties in good health. The DNA of the CDR3 is TGTGCCAGCAAAAGGGCAAGCTCCTACAATGAGCAGTTCTTC. Encoded protein: CASKRASSYNEQFF.